The source of this TCR beta chain is a study of T cell changes during pregnancy in multiple sclerosis. The assay was immunoSEQ multiplex PCR, and TCRdb's table has in-frame clones only and misses some. The repertoire has fewer than 140,000 clones, around 93% of them found once; the top ten carry around 1.5%. The germline V gene encodes CDR1 MNHNY and CDR2 SVGAGI (reference sequence). The CDR3 runs to 14 residues. V lost 0 bases and J lost 6, with 12 bases in between. The chain has TRBV6-6 and TRBJ2-7; D is perhaps TRBD1 (6 bases). This sample comprised peripheral blood, obtained after pregnancy. The receptor was isolated from a female donor with multiple sclerosis, enrolled in a pregnancy study. The CDR3 spells CASSYSPTGREQYF. In nucleotides, the CDR3 is TGTGCCAGCAGTTACTCGCCGACAGGCCGCGAGCAGTACTTC.